This T cell receptor (beta chain) originates from a study of OX40 agonist ivuxolimab in advanced cancers. Study summary: Across the patients, intravenous ivuxolimab was delivered every 2 weeks at 0.01 to 10 mg/kg.

Study-level points and caveats: At 0.1 to 3.0 mg/kg and by week 6, clonal expansion occurred in CD4+ and CD8+ blood T cells.

Sampling times: baseline, cycle 4 day 1, cycle 7 day 1. V lost 7 bases and J lost 4, with 20 bases in between. The CDR3 extends over 16 amino acids. Germline CDR1 reads MDHEN; CDR2 reads SYDVKM. Note on this clone: Its antigen is unidentified.

Sequenced by immunoSEQ multiplex PCR; TCRdb stores in-frame clones only, minus some. The sample has roughly 66,000 clones, approximately 83% seen once; the top ten hold less than 0.9%. The sequence was collected from an adult with an advanced solid tumor such as melanoma, head and neck, liver or kidney cancer. Source: CD4+ or CD8+ T cells sorted from blood, taken in a trial of the OX40 agonist ivuxolimab. The chain uses TRBV28 and TRBJ1-5; possible D gene TRBD1, 5 bases. The CDR3 DNA reads as TGTGCCAGCACTAGTTTATGGGGCTTCGGAAATCAGCCCCAGCATTTT. It yields the protein CASTSLWGFGNQPQHF.